The source of this T cell receptor (beta chain) is a study of T cell responses to AZD1222 COVID-19 vaccine (dated by TCRdb to about 2021). Notes on the research overall: AZD1222 recipients whose second dose came at about 4 weeks and those whose second dose came at about 12 weeks were combined into one group, since spike-specific TCR depth and breadth did not differ between the two schedules. A total of around 240 trial participants underwent TCR sequencing, of whom about 210 had received two doses of AZD1222 and roughly 26 had received two doses of the MenACWY control vaccine. Trial participants were enrolled by age into 18-55, 56-69 and 70-plus year subgroups, with approximately 160, 26 and 62 TCR-sequenced participants respectively.

The CDR3 regions of human TCRbeta chains were subjected to immunosequencing. The authors processed their data as follows. Repertoire TCRs were checked for matches against a reference library of SARS-CoV-2-specific TCRs that had been generated using the MIRA antigen-specificity platform. Breadth was defined as the fraction of unique TCRs that were SARS-CoV-2-associated, and depth was defined as the fraction of total T cells that were SARS-CoV-2-associated. Using the MIRA data, each spike-specific TCR was assigned both to the spike region to which the TCR was reactive and to a CD4 or CD8 class. Log10-transformed breadth and depth values were compared by one-way ANOVA with Sidak's multiple comparisons tests. As stored in TCRdb, this immuneACCESS dataset retains in-frame rearrangements with V and J assigned. A fraction of the clones does not appear; measured against another copy, unresolved V genes explain less than half of the discrepancy, and the remainder lacks a known reason. That table supplies the V and J calls and clone size; D and trimming were determined from the DNA. The sample table shows roughly 180,000 clones, and around 93% are seen once. Less than 2.5% of the sample goes to the ten largest clones.

This sample's time point label indicates: baseline before first vaccination. The vaccinee samples were drawn from two UK trials, COV001 and COV002, one of which was a single-blind randomized controlled phase 2/3 trial testing AZD1222 (ChAdOx1 nCoV-19) in healthy adults. Trial participant PBMC samples were collected at day 0 and day 28 after the second dose for TCRbeta chain sequencing. Remarks on this clone: There is no known antigen for this receptor. Base qualities are not at hand, and no much larger clone is one base apart.

General study outcomes and caveats: Because no day 14 peak-response samples were available, repertoires were characterized only after the peak T cell response. Nearly half of unique spike-specific TCRs reportedly recognized epitopes outside regions mutated in the B.1.351 and B.1.1.7 variants. The 56-69-year group was small, and its depth increase did not reach significance, likely because of low power. Most participants were white British and females outnumbered males, and the authors suggested that clonal diversity may have been underestimated. Vaccine-associated CD4 TCRs spanned the whole spike protein, with dominant responses in regions 160-218 and 743-854. Conclusions about previously exposed vaccinees are limited, since just six AZD1222 recipients were seropositive for SARS-CoV-2 at baseline. After two AZD1222 doses, both the breadth and the depth of spike-specific TCRs were significantly higher than at day 0 and than in MenACWY recipients.

Reading the germline V gene gives CDR1 MNHEY and CDR2 SVGAGI. From V the trimming removes 3 bases and from J it removes 4 bases, while the gene matches leave 6 bases of the junction unaccounted for. The CDR3 goes from the cysteine to the phenylalanine over 15 residues. Kept here is only the CDR3 DNA, which spans 45 bases and is read in frame from base 1. This sequence was found in an adult in good health. The specimen comprised peripheral blood, sampled on day 0 of AZD1222 vaccination. The sequence links TRBV6-5 to TRBJ2-1, with 7 bases matching TRBD2. The DNA sequence reads TGTGCCAGCAGTTATTCTAGCGGCAATTACAATGAGCAGTTCTTC. It translates as CASSYSSGNYNEQFF.